This T cell receptor (beta chain) stems from a study of shared clonotypes between healthy human individuals. Study details: Aged between 18 and 49, the donors were a couple of women and a few men. Study-level results: Only blood was sampled; tissue repertoires likely differ.

The unsorted samples had some 90 million PBMCs used for genomic DNA. The protocol was immunoSEQ multiplex PCR, while the TCRdb copy is restricted to in-frame clones and leaves out a portion. Among fewer than 600,000 clones listed, 70% to 80% were seen once. This CDR3 is built from 16 residues. Germline CDR1 and CDR2: WNHNN and SYGVQD (reference sequence). J lost 8 bases, V lost 7 bases, and 18 bases had no gene match. This clone has a count of ten or more. Its antigen is not identified. The receptor comes from a middle-aged woman in good health. Some clones in this sample may be carry-over from other donors' samples. This chain uses TRBV10-1 with TRBJ2-5, with 8 bases lining up with TRBD2. The sequenced sample was PBMCs. CDR3 protein: CASIGRSLGGVDTQYF. The CDR3 region has the DNA TGCGCCAGCATCGGGCGGTCTCTCGGGGGGGTTGACACCCAGTACTTC.